A single sample is the source of the 23 T cell receptor beta chains below, sequenced in a study of blood T cell repertoires in COVID-19. Data came from immunoSEQ multiplex PCR; TCRdb stores just in-frame clones and leaves some out. The sample has more than 200,000 clones, around 88% seen once. Sequenced input: peripheral blood. The receptors derive from a man aged 35 to 55 with active or convalescent COVID-19.

This chain links TRBV7-9 with TRBJ1-2; TRBD1 is a possible D gene (6 bases). The CDR3 sequence is 14 residues long. V was trimmed by 5 bases and J by 3 bases, leaving 13 bases between them. The germline gives CDR1 SEHNR, CDR2 FQNEAQ (reference sequence). DNA for the CDR3: TGTGCCAGCAGCCCGGAGACAGGACACTATGGCTACACCTTC. Translated: CASSPETGHYGYTF.

This clone was seen once. The rearrangement uses TRBV24-1 and TRBJ1-2, with D unclear. The ends were cut back, 4 bases at V and 2 bases at J, with 16 bases in the middle. Germline CDR1 reads KGHDR; CDR2 reads SFDVKD. There are 16 residues in the CDR3. The CDR3 DNA sequence: TGTGCCACCAGTGACTCATCAGCAACTATCAACTATGGCTACACCTTC. It specifies CATSDSSATINYGYTF.

This chain links TRBV11-2 with TRBJ1-6, with D uncertain. CDR3 length equals 14 residues. CDR1 and CDR2 (germline): SGHAT, FQNNGV. Trimming removed 5 bases at V and 9 bases at J, with 14 bases between. The CDR3 DNA reads TGTGCCAGCAGCCTGGAGGCCGCTGGTTCACCCCTCCACTTT. Amino acid sequence: CASSLEAAGSPLHF. The whole variable domain, filled in from reference TRBV11-2 and TRBJ1-6, reads EAGVAQSPRYKIIEKRQSVAFWCNPISGHATLYWYQQILGQGPKLLIQFQNNGVVDDSQLPKDRFSAERLKGVDSTLKIQPAKLEDSAVYLCASSLEAAGSPLHFGNGTRLTVT.

Here the CDR3 reads CASSFSFGAFF. CDR3 bases: TGTGCCAGCAGTTTCAGTTTTGGAGCTTTCTTT. The chain combines TRBV28 with TRBJ1-1; D call uncertain. Germline assignment: CDR1 MDHEN and CDR2 SYDVKM. This CDR3 contains 11 residues. Trimming removed 3 bases at V and 10 bases at J, with 9 bases between.

The chain carries TRBV11-2 and TRBJ1-5; D may be TRBD1 (5 bases). The V end was cut by 0 bases, the J end by 7 bases, with 7 bases between. This CDR3 is 13 amino acids long. The germline V gene has CDR1 SGHAT and CDR2 FQNNGV. The CDR3 sequence: CASSLDRVQPQHF. The DNA for the CDR3 is TGTGCCAGCAGCTTAGACAGGGTCCAGCCCCAGCATTTT.

The chain uses TRBV29-1 and TRBJ2-5; possibly TRBD1 for D (6 bases). V lost 7 bases and J 7 bases, leaving 22 bases between the germline ends. Germline CDR1 SQVTM, CDR2 ANQGSEA. This CDR3 has 14 residues. The CDR3 reads CSAESGAGFGTQYF. The DNA for the CDR3 is TGCAGCGCCGAATCAGGGGCCGGATTCGGGACCCAGTACTTC.

The chain has TRBV7-3 and TRBJ2-1; D perhaps matches TRBD2 (6 bases). The CDR3 extends over 14 amino acids. V dropped 3 bases and J dropped 5 bases, with 11 bases sitting between them. Germline loops: CDR1 SGHTA, CDR2 FQGTGA. For the CDR3, the DNA is TGTGCCAGCAGCTTCGGGGGTTTCGACAATGAGCAGTTCTTC. It is translated as CASSFGGFDNEQFF.

The chain is built from TRBV29-1 and TRBJ1-1; D gene unclear. The CDR3 spans 13 residues. Germline V gives CDR1 SQVTM, CDR2 ANQGSEA. Trimming removed 6 bases at V and 6 bases at J, with 17 bases between. CDR3 protein: CSVQAQSASEAFF. The CDR3 nucleotides are TGCAGCGTGCAGGCGCAGAGTGCGTCTGAAGCTTTCTTT.

This clone has just a few counts. The chain joins TRBV10-3 to TRBJ1-1; D is possibly TRBD1 (5 bases). This CDR3 has 16 amino acids. Per the germline V gene, CDR1 is ENHRY and CDR2 is SYGVKD. The V end lost 10 bases, the J end lost 1 base, and 22 bases lay between the germline ends. CDR3 loop: CASLPEGGEGNTEAFF. For the CDR3, the DNA is TGTGCCAGCCTCCCCGAGGGAGGGGAGGGGAACACTGAAGCTTTCTTT.

The rearrangement links TRBV5-1 to TRBJ2-7, with 7 bases identical to TRBD1. This CDR3 region has 13 residues. CDR1 is SGHRS, CDR2 YFSETQ, per germline. Trimming removed 5 bases from V and 2 bases from J; junction bases left unmatched: 4. Here the CDR3 DNA reads TGCGCCAGCAGTCCGGGACAGACCTACGAGCAGTACTTC. As protein: CASSPGQTYEQYF.

The chain employs TRBV24-1 and TRBJ2-3; tentative D call: TRBD2 (6 bases). CDR3 length: 15 residues. V lost 4 bases to trimming and J lost 2 bases, with 12 bases between them. Germline V gene lookup returns CDR1 KGHDR and CDR2 SFDVKD. CDR3 sequence reads: CATSDQRVTTDTQYF. CDR3 coding DNA: TGTGCCACCAGTGACCAGCGGGTCACCACAGATACGCAGTATTTT.

This chain connects TRBV28 to TRBJ2-2; D ambiguous. The V and J ends lost 5 bases and 4 bases respectively, with 8 bases between them. The CDR3 covers 13 residues. Germline CDR1 is MDHEN and CDR2 is SYDVKM. The chain's CDR3 is CASSPPLTGELFF. CDR3 nucleotides: TGTGCCAGCAGTCCTCCTCTCACCGGGGAGCTGTTTTTT.

The chain recombines TRBV6-1 with TRBJ2-1, with TRBD2 identical over 7 bases. CDR1 and CDR2 from the germline V gene are MNHNS and SASEGT. Trimming removed 4 bases from V and 0 bases from J; junction bases left unmatched: 9. The CDR3 is 17 amino acids. The CDR3 reads CASSGILGGSSYNEQFF. In nucleotides, the CDR3 is TGTGCCAGCAGTGGAATTCTTGGCGGGAGCTCCTACAATGAGCAGTTCTTC.

The gene calls are TRBV6-1 and TRBJ2-7; tentative D call: TRBD1 (5 bases). Germline V gene lookup returns CDR1 MNHNS and CDR2 SASEGT. Trimming removed 0 bases from V and 4 bases from J, with 19 bases in between. This CDR3 is built from 17 residues. CDR3 sequence: CASSEATVAGFNYEQYF. The CDR3 nucleotides read TGTGCCAGCAGTGAAGCGACCGTGGCAGGGTTCAATTACGAGCAGTACTTC.

This clone was counted a few times. The V call is TRBV4-3, the J call TRBJ1-2; a possible D gene is TRBD1 (6 bases). The CDR3 consists of 16 residues. V was shortened by 0 bases and J by 4 bases, with 15 bases between the two germline ends. Germline CDR1 is LGHNA and CDR2 is YSLEER. DNA of the CDR3: TGCGCCAGCAGCCAAGAGTGGAACAGGGTGGGCTATGGCTACACCTTC. Its translation: CASSQEWNRVGYGYTF.

On this clone itself: This specimen includes other DNA sequences encoding the same CDR3. V usage is TRBV3-1 (or the pseudogene TRBV3-2) and J usage is TRBJ2-3; the match to TRBD2 covers 11 bases. With 11 bases clipped from V and 0 bases from J, the junction kept 4 bases outside the gene matches. The germline CDR1 and CDR2 sequences are LGHDT and YNNKEL (reference sequence). This CDR3 contains 14 residues. CDR3 bases: TGTGCCTCCAGGACTAGCGGGAGCACAGATACGCAGTATTTT. It encodes CASRTSGSTDTQYF.

The genes are TRBV23-1 and TRBJ1-4; 8 nucleotides align to TRBD1. TRBV23-1 belongs to the ORF category, with a function that is uncertain. V gave up 4 bases and J gave up 7 bases; unmatched junction bases: 11. This CDR3 is 16 amino acids long. The CDR3: CASSPTDREVFEKLFF. CDR3 in DNA: TGCGCCAGCAGTCCGACGGACAGGGAGGTGTTTGAAAAACTGTTTTTT.

This sequence joins TRBV5-1 and TRBJ2-5, with TRBD1 as a possible D gene (6 bases). V lost 0 bases and J lost 4, with 13 bases in between. The CDR3 contains 15 residues. Per germline, CDR1 SGHRS and CDR2 YFSETQ. CDR3 in DNA: TGCGCCAGCAGCTTGGCAGTGGGGGCGAGAGAGACCCAGTACTTC. The encoded protein is CASSLAVGARETQYF.

This chain links TRBV5-6 with TRBJ2-7, with D possibly being TRBD2 (6 bases). Trimming left V 4 bases short and J 4 bases short, with 12 bases between. The CDR3 has 13 residues. The germline CDR1 and CDR2 sequences are SGHDT and YYEEEE. The CDR3 DNA is TGTGCCAGCAGCCGGGACTCAAATTACGAGCAGTACTTC. It encodes CASSRDSNYEQYF. Combining the CDR3 with reference TRBV5-6 and TRBJ2-7 gives the whole variable domain DAGVTQSPTHLIKTRGQQVTLRCSPKSGHDTVSWYQQALGQGPQFIFQYYEEEERQRGNFPDRFSGHQFPNYSSELNVNALLLGDSALYLCASSRDSNYEQYFGPGTRLTVT.

This chain links TRBV14 with TRBJ1-2; D gene ambiguous. The CDR3 has 15 amino acids. The V gene lost 5 bases and the J gene lost 2 bases, with 15 bases spanning the gap. Germline lookup yields CDR1 SGHDN and CDR2 FVKESK. In nucleotides, the CDR3 is TGTGCCAGCAGCGCGGAGGCCGGCAGGAACTATGGCTACACCTTC. It yields the protein CASSAEAGRNYGYTF.

This clone was seen repeatedly, ten times or more. The V and J genes are TRBV28 and TRBJ1-1; the match to TRBD1 covers 8 bases. V trimming: 4 bases; J trimming: 5 bases; junction bases outside the gene matches: 9. Looked up from germline, CDR1 is MDHEN and CDR2 is SYDVKM. This CDR3 comprises 15 residues. CDR3 nucleotides: TGTGCCAGCAGTTCCCCCTCAGGGGGCGGTACTGAAGCTTTCTTT. Its translation is CASSSPSGGGTEAFF. Using reference TRBV28 and TRBJ1-1 for the parts outside the CDR3, the full variable domain is DVKVTQSSRYLVKRTGEKVFLECVQDMDHENMFWYRQDPGLGLRLIYFSYDVKMKEKGDIPEGYSVSREKKERFSLILESASTNQTSMYLCASSSPSGGGTEAFFGQGTRLTVV.

V is TRBV18 and J is TRBJ1-3; D ambiguous. V was shortened by 3 bases and J by 4 bases, with 7 bases between the two germline ends. This CDR3 spans 13 amino acids. The germline V gene encodes CDR1 KGHSH and CDR2 LQKENI. The CDR3 here is CASSPEEGNTIYF. The DNA of the CDR3 is TGTGCCAGCTCACCCGAGGAAGGAAACACCATATATTTT.

The V call is TRBV24-1, the J call TRBJ1-2, with a possible D match to TRBD1 (5 bases). Germline CDR1 is KGHDR and CDR2 is SFDVKD. The CDR3 has 12 residues. Trimming left V 9 bases short and J 5 bases short, with 12 bases between. The CDR3 nucleotides are TGTGCCACCTCCCCCGGGGGGTATGGCTACACCTTC. Translated, it gives CATSPGGYGYTF.